These T cell receptor beta chains were read from a single sample in a study of technical replicates of blood from a handful of donors. Here immunoSEQ multiplex PCR was the method, and the copy in TCRdb shows in-frame clones only, minus some. The sample contains 6,000 to 7,000 clones, about 96% of which appear only once. The sample comprised PBMCs. The origin of the receptors is a human donor in good health. Both conserved end residues are part of each CDR3. A D gene is named only where the DNA matches it firmly. The listing skips clone size in some rows; elsewhere it reads once, few, many or a size class.

v_call: TRBV9; d_call: TRBD1; clone_size: few; j_call: TRBJ2-5; cdr3_aa: CASSLRQGAETQYF; cdr3_nt: TGTGCCAGCAGCTTGCGACAGGGGGCCGAGACCCAGTACTTC
v_call: TRBV25-1; d_call: TRBD1; clone_size: once; j_call: TRBJ1-1; cdr3_aa: CASSELQGARTEAFF; cdr3_nt: TGTGCCAGCAGTGAATTGCAGGGGGCGAGAACTGAAGCTTTCTTT
v_call: TRBV2; d_call: .; clone_size: once; j_call: TRBJ2-7; cdr3_aa: CASGGGGGYEQYF; cdr3_nt: TGTGCCAGCGGGGGCGGTGGAGGCTACGAGCAGTACTTC
v_call: TRBV14; d_call: TRBD1; clone_size: .; j_call: TRBJ2-7; cdr3_aa: CASSRDREFEQYF; cdr3_nt: TGTGCCAGCAGCCGGGACAGGGAGTTCGAGCAGTACTTC
v_call: TRBV7-9; d_call: .; clone_size: .; j_call: TRBJ1-1; cdr3_aa: CASSLSLGTSNTEAFF; cdr3_nt: TGTGCCAGCAGCTTAAGTCTAGGGACATCGAACACTGAAGCTTTCTTT
v_call: TRBV5-6; d_call: TRBD2; clone_size: .; j_call: TRBJ2-1; cdr3_aa: CASSSGTGGRIVEQFF; cdr3_nt: TGTGCCAGCAGCTCGGGTACTGGCGGGAGAATCGTTGAGCAGTTCTTC
v_call: TRBV30; d_call: .; clone_size: .; j_call: TRBJ1-2; cdr3_aa: CAWSGQAESGYTF; cdr3_nt: TGTGCCTGGAGTGGACAGGCAGAGAGCGGCTACACCTTC
v_call: TRBV19; d_call: .; clone_size: .; j_call: TRBJ1-5; cdr3_aa: CASSTEMKPQHF; cdr3_nt: TGTGCCAGTAGTACCGAGATGAAGCCCCAGCATTTT
v_call: TRBV7-9; d_call: TRBD1; clone_size: .; j_call: TRBJ2-5; cdr3_aa: CASSYRGEVETQYF; cdr3_nt: TGTGCCAGCAGCTACAGGGGGGAGGTGGAGACCCAGTACTTC
v_call: TRBV27; d_call: TRBD1; clone_size: .; j_call: TRBJ1-2; cdr3_aa: CASSWQGAKNYGYTF; cdr3_nt: TGTGCCAGCAGTTGGCAGGGGGCGAAGAACTATGGCTACACCTTC
v_call: TRBV28; d_call: TRBD1; clone_size: once; j_call: TRBJ1-5; cdr3_aa: CASSSGQGNWVHQPQHF; cdr3_nt: TGTGCCAGCAGTTCCGGACAGGGAAATTGGGTTCATCAGCCCCAGCATTTT
v_call: TRBV27; d_call: TRBD1; clone_size: .; j_call: TRBJ2-3; cdr3_aa: CASSYYPGTESTDTQYF; cdr3_nt: TGTGCCAGCAGTTATTACCCCGGGACAGAGAGCACAGATACGCAGTATTTT
v_call: TRBV10-2; d_call: TRBD1; clone_size: once; j_call: TRBJ2-7; cdr3_aa: CASNPGQSYEQYF; cdr3_nt: TGCGCCAGCAATCCGGGACAGTCCTACGAGCAGTACTTC
v_call: TRBV21-1; d_call: .; clone_size: .; j_call: TRBJ2-3; cdr3_aa: CASSSQGTSGRAKEYF; cdr3_nt: TGTGCCAGCAGCTCCCAGGGGACTAGCGGGAGGGCCAAGGAGTATTTT
v_call: TRBV28; d_call: TRBD2; clone_size: large; j_call: TRBJ2-5; cdr3_aa: CASTAGREGGETQYF; cdr3_nt: TGTGCCAGCACCGCAGGGCGGGAGGGGGGGGAGACCCAGTACTTC
v_call: TRBV5-1; d_call: .; clone_size: .; j_call: TRBJ2-1; cdr3_aa: CASSDTGSNNEQFF; cdr3_nt: TGCGCCAGCAGCGATACAGGGTCCAACAATGAGCAGTTCTTC
v_call: TRBV27; d_call: .; clone_size: .; j_call: TRBJ2-5; cdr3_aa: CASTPAGYF; cdr3_nt: TGTGCCAGCACCCCGGCAGGGTACTTC
v_call: TRBV7-2; d_call: .; clone_size: once; j_call: TRBJ2-7; cdr3_aa: CASSRVQTYEQYF; cdr3_nt: TGTGCCAGCAGCCGCGTCCAAACCTACGAGCAGTACTTC
v_call: TRBV14; d_call: TRBD2; clone_size: .; j_call: TRBJ2-3; cdr3_aa: CASSLGRALDTQYF; cdr3_nt: TGTGCCAGCTCTTTGGGGAGGGCCCTCGATACGCAGTATTTT
v_call: TRBV18; d_call: .; clone_size: .; j_call: TRBJ1-2; cdr3_aa: CASSPNRELGYTF; cdr3_nt: TGTGCCAGCTCACCAAACAGGGAGTTAGGCTACACCTTC
v_call: TRBV7-9; d_call: .; clone_size: .; j_call: TRBJ2-7; cdr3_aa: CASSFDFLEQYF; cdr3_nt: TGTGCCAGCAGCTTCGACTTCCTGGAGCAGTACTTC
v_call: TRBV6-5; d_call: .; clone_size: .; j_call: TRBJ2-2; cdr3_aa: CASSYQGQGAGELFF; cdr3_nt: TGTGCCAGCAGTTATCAGGGGCAGGGTGCCGGGGAGCTGTTTTTT
v_call: TRBV16; d_call: TRBD2; clone_size: .; j_call: TRBJ2-2; cdr3_aa: CASSTGGTGELFF; cdr3_nt: TGTGCCAGCAGCACGGGAGGCACCGGGGAGCTGTTTTTT
v_call: TRBV30; d_call: .; clone_size: few; j_call: TRBJ1-5; cdr3_aa: CAWSPTGRGQPQHF; cdr3_nt: TGTGCCTGGAGCCCCACAGGGCGTGGGCAGCCCCAGCATTTT
v_call: TRBV6-1; d_call: .; clone_size: .; j_call: TRBJ2-1; cdr3_aa: CASSEIGSSYNEQFF; cdr3_nt: TGTGCCAGCAGTGAAATTGGTAGCTCCTACAATGAGCAGTTCTTC
v_call: TRBV19; d_call: TRBD2; clone_size: .; j_call: TRBJ2-1; cdr3_aa: CASSRTRAAYDEQFF; cdr3_nt: TGTGCCAGTAGTAGGACTAGAGCAGCATACGATGAGCAGTTCTTC
v_call: TRBV19; d_call: TRBD1; clone_size: .; j_call: TRBJ2-7; cdr3_aa: CASSETARTGWGRYEQYF; cdr3_nt: TGTGCCAGTAGTGAGACGGCCAGGACAGGCTGGGGTCGCTACGAGCAGTACTTC
v_call: TRBV28; d_call: TRBD1; clone_size: once; j_call: TRBJ1-5; cdr3_aa: CASSLFGQGGQPQHF; cdr3_nt: TGTGCCAGCAGTTTATTCGGACAGGGGGGTCAGCCCCAGCATTTT
v_call: TRBV6-4; d_call: TRBD2; clone_size: .; j_call: TRBJ2-3; cdr3_aa: CASSATSGDTDTQYF; cdr3_nt: TGTGCCAGCAGTGCGACTAGCGGTGACACAGATACGCAGTATTTT
v_call: TRBV4-2; d_call: TRBD2; clone_size: .; j_call: TRBJ2-1; cdr3_aa: CASSQDWLAGSSYNEQFF; cdr3_nt: TGTGCCAGCAGCCAAGATTGGCTAGCGGGCAGCTCCTACAATGAGCAGTTCTTC
v_call: TRBV29-1; d_call: .; clone_size: .; j_call: TRBJ1-1; cdr3_aa: CSVDSGHTEAFF; cdr3_nt: TGCAGCGTTGACTCGGGTCACACTGAAGCTTTCTTT
v_call: TRBV7-9; d_call: TRBD1; clone_size: .; j_call: TRBJ1-5; cdr3_aa: CASSLGLQGAGSGNQPQHF; cdr3_nt: TGTGCCAGCAGCTTGGGATTGCAGGGGGCTGGTTCGGGCAATCAGCCCCAGCATTTT
v_call: TRBV19; d_call: TRBD1; clone_size: few; j_call: TRBJ1-2; cdr3_aa: CASRTGQGHYGYTF; cdr3_nt: TGTGCCAGTAGAACGGGACAGGGGCACTATGGCTACACCTTC
v_call: TRBV2; d_call: TRBD2; clone_size: .; j_call: TRBJ2-7; cdr3_aa: CASSGTSGSPYEQYF; cdr3_nt: TGTGCCAGCAGTGGGACTAGCGGGAGCCCCTACGAGCAGTACTTC
v_call: TRBV7-8; d_call: .; clone_size: .; j_call: TRBJ1-5; cdr3_aa: CASSLLQGPNQPQHF; cdr3_nt: TGTGCCAGCAGCTTATTACAGGGTCCCAATCAGCCCCAGCATTTT
v_call: TRBV7-2; d_call: .; clone_size: .; j_call: TRBJ2-7; cdr3_aa: CASSPTASYEQYF; cdr3_nt: TGTGCCAGCAGCCCGACAGCTTCCTACGAGCAGTACTTC
v_call: TRBV19; d_call: TRBD1; clone_size: .; j_call: TRBJ1-2; cdr3_aa: CASSIEQGASGYTF; cdr3_nt: TGTGCCAGTAGTATCGAACAGGGGGCGTCTGGCTACACCTTC
v_call: TRBV19; d_call: .; clone_size: once; j_call: TRBJ2-2; cdr3_aa: CASSGGQHTGELFF; cdr3_nt: TGTGCCAGTAGTGGCGGACAGCACACCGGGGAGCTGTTTTTT
v_call: TRBV19; d_call: TRBD2; clone_size: .; j_call: TRBJ2-3; cdr3_aa: CASSSSGRTDTQYF; cdr3_nt: TGTGCCAGTAGTTCTAGCGGGAGAACAGATACGCAGTATTTT
v_call: TRBV10-3; d_call: .; clone_size: .; j_call: TRBJ1-1; cdr3_aa: CAISESGGEENTEAFF; cdr3_nt: TGTGCCATCAGTGAGTCTGGGGGGGAGGAGAACACTGAAGCTTTCTTT
v_call: TRBV19; d_call: .; clone_size: .; j_call: TRBJ2-1; cdr3_aa: CASREGDYLAGEQFF; cdr3_nt: TGTGCCAGTAGGGAGGGGGACTACCTTGCCGGTGAGCAGTTCTTC
v_call: TRBV5-8; d_call: .; clone_size: .; j_call: TRBJ1-2; cdr3_aa: CASRTWRGSYGYTF; cdr3_nt: TGTGCCAGCAGAACGTGGCGGGGGAGCTATGGCTACACCTTC
v_call: TRBV10-3; d_call: TRBD1; clone_size: .; j_call: TRBJ1-1; cdr3_aa: CAIWPGQGQWNTEAFF; cdr3_nt: TGTGCCATCTGGCCGGGACAGGGGCAATGGAACACTGAAGCTTTCTTT